Reported below is one T cell receptor (beta chain). Its antigen is not known. These data come from a study of cytomegalovirus exposure and HLA in healthy donors. V gave up 4 bases and J gave up 8 bases, with 20 bases separating them. CDR1 SGHTS and CDR2 YDEGEE come from the germline V gene. CDR3 length: 15 residues. The PCR had 60 Vbeta and 13 Jbeta primers. In the authors' methods: An analysis performed later counted roughly 80 million unique TCR beta chains (roughly 10 million of them shared). Sequenced by immunoSEQ multiplex PCR; TCRdb stores in-frame clones only, minus some. Clonal size and the V and J genes are those of that table, whereas D and trimming came from the DNA. The sample contains around 140,000 clones, approximately 87% of which appear only once. Study-level findings and limits: Rarity marked most TCR sequences, yet some public TCRs occurred in many donors.

Sequencing was carried out using PBMCs. The chain has TRBV5-8 and TRBJ2-3, with TRBD2 as a possible D gene (6 bases). The source of this sequence is a man aged 40-55 years in good health and CMV-seronegative. This CDR3 is CASSAPGLLDATQYF. In nucleotides, the CDR3 is TGTGCCAGCAGCGCTCCGGGACTTCTCGACGCTACGCAGTATTTT.